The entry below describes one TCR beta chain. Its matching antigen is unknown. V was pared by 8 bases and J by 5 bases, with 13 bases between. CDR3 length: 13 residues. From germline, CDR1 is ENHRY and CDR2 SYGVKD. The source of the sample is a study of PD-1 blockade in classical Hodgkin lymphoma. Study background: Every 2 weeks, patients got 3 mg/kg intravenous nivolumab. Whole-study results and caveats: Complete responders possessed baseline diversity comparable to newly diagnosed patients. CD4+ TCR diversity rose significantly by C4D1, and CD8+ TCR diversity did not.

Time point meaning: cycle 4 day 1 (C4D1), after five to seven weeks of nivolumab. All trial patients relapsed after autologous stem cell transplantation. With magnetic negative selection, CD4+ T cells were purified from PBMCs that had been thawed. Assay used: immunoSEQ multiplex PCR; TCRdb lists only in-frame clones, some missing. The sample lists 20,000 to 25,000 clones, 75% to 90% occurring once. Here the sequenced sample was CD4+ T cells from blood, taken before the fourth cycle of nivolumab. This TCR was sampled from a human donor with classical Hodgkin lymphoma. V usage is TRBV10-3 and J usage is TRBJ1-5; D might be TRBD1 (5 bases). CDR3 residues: CAIGDSIDQPQHF. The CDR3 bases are TGTGCCATCGGGGACTCTATTGATCAGCCCCAGCATTTT.